Each of the 25 T cell receptor beta chains below was sequenced from the same sample in a study of blood T cell repertoires in COVID-19. Some clones are missing from TCRdb's copy, which holds only in-frame ones; the method was immunoSEQ multiplex PCR. The sample records over 65,000 clones, around 80% being singletons. The sequencing sample was made of peripheral blood. Receptors were obtained from a human donor in a cohort sampled during active COVID-19.

This chain uses TRBV12-3 or TRBV12-4 with TRBJ2-5; D not certain. The CDR3 is 13 residues long. V dropped 1 base and J dropped 2 bases, with 5 bases sitting between them. The CDR3 DNA follows: TGTGCCAGCAGTTTAGGGCCTCAAGAGACCCAGTACTTC. It yields the protein CASSLGPQETQYF.

The chain recombines TRBV7-9 with TRBJ2-1; 9 bases agree with TRBD2. CDR1 is SEHNR, CDR2 FQNEAQ, per germline (reference sequence). V dropped 3 bases and J dropped 7; count of bases not matched to a gene: 7. The CDR3 runs to 15 residues. CDR3 amino acids: CASSFKREVGNEQFF. CDR3 sequence (DNA): TGTGCCAGCAGCTTTAAGCGGGAGGTAGGAAATGAGCAGTTCTTC.

The V call is TRBV18, the J call TRBJ1-3; D is possibly TRBD1 (6 bases). V lost 2 bases, J lost 0 bases, and 8 bases lay in between. Germline V gives CDR1 KGHSH, CDR2 LQKENI. This CDR3 is built from 15 residues. The CDR3, as DNA: TGTGCCAGCTCACCAGGGGGCCGCTCTGGAAACACCATATATTTT. This codes for CASSPGGRSGNTIYF.

This clone is classed as medium-sized. This chain connects TRBV7-9 to TRBJ1-2; 10 nucleotides agree with TRBD1. This CDR3 spans 19 amino acids. J was trimmed by 6 bases and V by 3 bases; bases with no gene match: 19. Germline V CDR1 and CDR2: SEHNR, FQNEAQ (reference sequence). The CDR3 protein is CASSFGGQGPLLRLHGYTF. The CDR3 DNA sequence: TGTGCCAGCAGCTTCGGGGGACAGGGGCCGCTATTAAGATTACATGGCTACACCTTC. The full variable domain, its missing parts supplied by reference TRBV7-9 and TRBJ1-2, is DTGVSQNPRHKITKRGQNVTFRCDPISEHNRLYWYRQTLGQGPEFLTYFQNEAQLEKSRLLSDRFSAERPKGSFSTLEIQRTEQGDSAMYLCASSFGGQGPLLRLHGYTFGSGTRLTVV.

The CDR3 region is CASTPGQGVPDTQYF. The CDR3 bases are TGTGCCAGCACTCCGGGACAGGGAGTCCCAGATACGCAGTATTTT. This chain connects TRBV2 to TRBJ2-3; TRBD1 matches 9 bases. After removal of 7 bases from V and 4 bases from J, the junction contained 9 bases not matched to a gene. The CDR3 covers 15 residues. Germline lookup yields CDR1 SNHLY and CDR2 FYNNEI.

This chain links TRBV6-5 with TRBJ2-1; TRBD2 aligns across 7 bases. Trimming took 6 bases from V and 2 from J; bases not matched to a gene: 7. The CDR3 is made up of 15 amino acids. CDR1 MNHEY and CDR2 SVGAGI come from the germline V gene. The CDR3, as DNA: TGTGCCAGCAGCCGAGCGGGAAGCACCTACAATGAGCAGTTCTTC. As protein: CASSRAGSTYNEQFF.

V gene TRBV5-8 combines with J gene TRBJ2-3; 10 bases align to TRBD2. The CDR3 totals 17 residues. V shed 3 bases, J shed 4 bases, and the junction held 11 bases outside the gene matches. Germline CDR1 is SGHTS and CDR2 is YDEGEE. Here the CDR3 DNA reads TGTGCCAGCAGCTCAACCCCAGCGGGAGGGCCTTCAGATACGCAGTATTTT. Amino acid sequence: CASSSTPAGGPSDTQYF.

The rearrangement uses TRBV14 and TRBJ2-3; no reliable D call. The V end lost 4 bases, the J end lost 6 bases, and 11 bases lay between the germline ends. Germline V gene data show CDR1 as SGHDN and CDR2 as FVKESK. This CDR3 comprises 13 residues. CDR3 bases: TGTGCCAGCAGCCCAGTGCCCTTCGATACGCAGTATTTT. It yields the protein CASSPVPFDTQYF. Full variable domain (remainder filled in from reference TRBV14 and TRBJ2-3): EAGVTQFPSHSVIEKGQTVTLRCDPISGHDNLYWYRRVMGKEIKFLLHFVKESKQDESGMPNNRFLAERTGGTYSTLKVQPAELEDSGVYFCASSPVPFDTQYFGPGTRLTVL.

The genes are TRBV10-2 and TRBJ1-2; D is unresolved. Trimming removed 3 bases at V and 3 bases at J, with 8 bases between. The CDR3 sequence is 13 residues long. Germline V lookup: CDR1 WSHSY, CDR2 SAAADI. The CDR3, as DNA: TGCGCCAGCAGTGACGCACCAGACTATGGCTACACCTTC. This codes for CASSDAPDYGYTF.

The V gene is TRBV7-3, the J gene TRBJ2-5; maybe TRBD2 (6 bases). There are 14 residues in the CDR3. Trimming shortened V by 2 bases and J by 4 bases, and 11 bases separated the two germline ends. Germline-derived CDR1 and CDR2 are SGHTA and FQGTGA. The CDR3, as DNA: TGTGCCAGCAGCTTAGCGGGAAGGGGAGAGACCCAGTACTTC. Translating gives CASSLAGRGETQYF.

This clone has only one observation. V gene TRBV5-1 combines with J gene TRBJ2-2; D is uncertain. V lost 7 bases and J 4 bases, leaving 8 bases between the germline ends. Germline CDR1 reads SGHRS; CDR2 reads YFSETQ. This CDR3 has 12 residues. The CDR3: CASLSTTGELFF. DNA for the CDR3: TGCGCCAGCCTATCTACCACCGGGGAGCTGTTTTTT.

This clone occurred once. V gene TRBV2 combines with J gene TRBJ2-3, with D maybe TRBD2 (6 bases). Germline assignment: CDR1 SNHLY and CDR2 FYNNEI. V was clipped by 7 bases and J by 4 bases, with 9 bases between them. The CDR3 extends over 12 amino acids. CDR3 sequence (DNA): TGTGCCAGCACACTAGCCGCAGATACGCAGTATTTT. This gives the protein CASTLAADTQYF.

This chain connects TRBV5-1 to TRBJ2-3; D perhaps matches TRBD2 (5 bases). The CDR3 spans 16 residues. Looked up from germline, CDR1 is SGHRS and CDR2 is YFSETQ. V was shortened by 0 bases and J by 0 bases, with 11 bases between the two germline ends. The CDR3 nucleotides are TGCGCCAGCAGCTTGGGCGCGAGGGAAAGCACAGATACGCAGTATTTT. It is translated as CASSLGARESTDTQYF.

This rearrangement joins TRBV7-3 to TRBJ2-2; unclear D gene. V was clipped by 6 bases and J by 6 bases, with 8 bases between them. The germline CDR1 and CDR2 sequences are SGHTA and FQGTGA. There are 12 residues in the CDR3. CDR3 nucleotides: TGTGCCAGCAGACGAGAAGCCGGGGAGCTGTTTTTT. Its protein product is CASRREAGELFF.

The J gene is TRBJ2-1, the V gene TRBV11-1; the D gene is possibly TRBD1 (5 bases). CDR1 SGHAT and CDR2 FQDESV come from the germline V gene (reference sequence). V gave up 2 bases and J gave up 6 bases, with 14 bases separating them. The CDR3 extends over 15 amino acids. The CDR3 DNA reads TGTGCCAGCAGCTTACTGGGGCTAGGGTCCAATGAGCAGTTCTTC. This gives the protein CASSLLGLGSNEQFF.

The chain joins TRBV5-6 to TRBJ2-6; unclear D gene. V was shortened by 1 base and J by 0 bases, with 8 bases between the two germline ends. The germline gives CDR1 SGHDT, CDR2 YYEEEE. The CDR3 runs 16 residues. The CDR3: CASSLYSYSGANVLTF. The DNA for the CDR3 is TGTGCCAGCAGCTTGTACAGCTACTCTGGGGCCAACGTCCTGACTTTC.

J is TRBJ2-7 and V is TRBV30; possible D gene TRBD2, 6 bases. CDR1 is GTSNPN, CDR2 SVGIG, per germline (reference sequence). This CDR3 region has 12 residues. V lost 4 bases to trimming and J lost 1 base, with 8 bases between them. The CDR3 spells CAWTGLSYEQYF. In DNA form, the CDR3 reads TGTGCCTGGACGGGACTTTCCTACGAGCAGTACTTC.

This chain uses TRBV19 with TRBJ1-2; 7 bases fit TRBD1. Germline CDR1 and CDR2: LNHDA and SQIVND (reference sequence). The CDR3 runs to 13 residues. The trim removed 6 bases at V and 6 bases at J, leaving 7 bases unmatched. The chain's CDR3 is CASSRQGPHGYTF. The CDR3 DNA is TGTGCCAGTAGCCGACAGGGTCCCCATGGCTACACCTTC. Variable domain in full (rest from reference TRBV19 and TRBJ1-2): DGGITQSPKYLFRKEGQNVTLSCEQNLNHDAMYWYRQDPGQGLRLIYYSQIVNDFQKGDIAEGYSVSREKKESFPLTVTSAQKNPTAFYLCASSRQGPHGYTFGSGTRLTVV.

The chain employs TRBV18 and TRBJ1-5; 7 bases fit TRBD1. V shed 5 bases, J shed 4 bases, and the junction held 5 bases outside the gene matches. Germline CDR1 is KGHSH and CDR2 is LQKENI. The CDR3 is 14 amino acids. This CDR3 is CASSSTGANQPQHF. The CDR3 bases are TGTGCCAGCTCATCCACAGGGGCTAATCAGCCCCAGCATTTT.

V gene TRBV11-1 combines with J gene TRBJ2-1; D might be TRBD2 (5 bases). From germline, CDR1 is SGHAT and CDR2 FQDESV (reference sequence). V dropped 5 bases and J dropped 0 bases, with 5 bases sitting between them. This CDR3 spans 13 amino acids. The CDR3 loop reads CASSRDSYNEQFF. CDR3 sequence (DNA): TGTGCCAGCAGCCGGGACTCCTACAATGAGCAGTTCTTC.

V gene TRBV3-1 (or the pseudogene TRBV3-2) combines with J gene TRBJ2-1, with TRBD2 as a possible D gene (5 bases). The germline gives CDR1 LGHDT, CDR2 YNNKEL (reference sequence). The CDR3 sequence is 17 residues long. V was trimmed by 5 bases and J by 0 bases, leaving 17 bases between them. CDR3 DNA sequence: TGTGCCAGCAGCTACTGGGCGGGCGGAAGCTCCTACAATGAGCAGTTCTTC. It encodes CASSYWAGGSSYNEQFF.

This clone was detected once. This chain connects TRBV27 to TRBJ1-2; D uncertain. Per the germline V gene, CDR1 is MNHEY and CDR2 is SMNVEV (reference sequence). Trimming took off 5 bases at V and 0 bases at J, with 7 bases between the two ends. This CDR3 region has 13 residues. The CDR3 sequence: CASSLGANYGYTF. The CDR3 bases are TGTGCCAGCAGTCTAGGAGCTAACTATGGCTACACCTTC.

This clone is a singleton in its sample. This chain uses TRBV28 with TRBJ1-2, with TRBD1 as a possible D gene (5 bases). This CDR3 comprises 13 residues. Per the germline V gene, CDR1 is MDHEN and CDR2 is SYDVKM. V lost 8 bases and J 5 bases, leaving 15 bases between the germline ends. The CDR3 region has the DNA TGTGCCAGCGGGGGGGATCTGTGGTATGGCTACACCTTC. Encoded protein: CASGGDLWYGYTF.

The rearrangement links TRBV5-4 to TRBJ2-7, with D possibly matching TRBD2 (5 bases). V was clipped by 4 bases and J by 10 bases, with 24 bases between them. This CDR3 is built from 15 residues. Germline lookup yields CDR1 SGHNT and CDR2 YYREEE (reference sequence). In nucleotides, the CDR3 is TGTGCCAGCAGCCGGGATCCTTATCAGATCTCGTACCAGTACTTC. The encoded protein is CASSRDPYQISYQYF.

The chain is built from TRBV5-1 and TRBJ2-4; possible D gene TRBD1, 6 bases. V was cut by 2 bases and J by 5 bases, with 23 bases left in between. This CDR3 comprises 18 residues. Germline lookup yields CDR1 SGHRS and CDR2 YFSETQ. The CDR3 region has the DNA TGCGCCAGCAGCTTCCGTCCAGGGGAATTCGTAGGCGAAAACATTCAGTACTTC. Residues: CASSFRPGEFVGENIQYF.